This TCR beta chain appears in the sequencing data of a study of response to subunit inactivated influenza vaccine. Study-level findings and limits: Authors suggested few new T cells are recruited by each seasonal influenza vaccination.

MiXCR, applied by TCRdb to the RT-PCR reads, yields one record per CDR3 protein. The sample has 500,000 or so distinct CDR3 sequences, 15% to 20% seen once. In the case of this clonotype: Its specificity is not known.

CDR1 is SGHRS, CDR2 YFSETQ, per germline. This CDR3 region has 15 residues. Trimming left V 0 bases short and J 0 bases short, with 9 bases between. The sequence was collected from a man between 50 and 69 years old who received an inactivated influenza vaccine. This chain uses TRBV5-1 with TRBJ2-5; no reliable D call. Here the sequenced sample was CD4+ T cells sorted from PBMCs, taken around 25 months after vaccination. CDR3 nucleotide sequence: TGCGCCAGCAGCTTGGGACAAGGGTACCAAGAGACCCAGTACTTC. This sequence encodes CASSLGQGYQETQYF.